A selection of T cell receptor beta chains follows, all from one sample in a study of PD-1 blockade in classical Hodgkin lymphoma. Clones were sequenced by immunoSEQ multiplex PCR, and TCRdb holds only the in-frame ones, with some missing. The data contain roughly 25,000 clones, 82% of them singletons. The input for sequencing was peripheral blood mononuclear cells (PBMCs), taken before the second cycle of nivolumab. These receptor sequences come from a human donor with classical Hodgkin lymphoma. Each CDR3 is given with its conserved first and last residue. The D gene is left open where the match is weak. The listing skips clone size in some rows; elsewhere it reads once, few, many or a size class.

12	.	TRBV2	TRBJ2-1	.	CASPPRDNEQFF	TGTGCCAGCCCTCCCCGAGATAATGAGCAGTTCTTC
14	.	TRBV2	TRBJ2-1	.	CASMGVSSYNEQFF	TGTGCCAGCATGGGGGTCTCTTCTTACAATGAGCAGTTCTTC
14	.	TRBV7-8	TRBJ2-5	.	CASSLRQAGETQYF	TGTGCCAGCAGCCTTAGGCAGGCTGGGGAGACCCAGTACTTC
14	few	TRBV10-1	TRBJ1-5	.	CASSDSVNNQPQHF	TGCGCCAGCAGTGATTCCGTGAATAATCAGCCCCAGCATTTT
17	.	TRBV7-8	TRBJ1-5	.	CASSLGFILDSNQPQHF	TGTGCCAGCAGCTTAGGGTTCATTCTTGATAGCAATCAGCCCCAGCATTTT
13	.	TRBV6-1	TRBJ1-1	.	CASSDWKLTEAFF	TGTGCCAGCAGTGATTGGAAACTGACTGAAGCTTTCTTT
14	.	TRBV19	TRBJ2-7	.	CASSPSYRGHEQYF	TGTGCCAGTAGTCCATCGTACAGAGGTCACGAGCAGTACTTC
13	.	TRBV19	TRBJ1-6	.	CASSTDGGMALHF	TGTGCCAGTAGTACCGACGGGGGCATGGCCCTCCACTTT
13	.	TRBV7-6	TRBJ1-4	.	CASTRGLPEKLFF	TGTGCCAGCACCCGCGGACTGCCTGAAAAACTGTTTTTT
16	few	TRBV7-8	TRBJ2-5	.	CASSHRRTPLGETQYF	TGTGCCAGCAGCCACCGCCGGACTCCCCTCGGGGAGACCCAGTACTTC
12	once	TRBV19	TRBJ2-3	.	CASSPMGDTQYF	TGTGCCAGTAGTCCGATGGGAGATACGCAGTATTTT
12	.	TRBV5-6	TRBJ2-2	.	CASSLISGELFF	TGTGCCAGCAGCTTAATATCCGGGGAGCTGTTTTTT
14	.	TRBV7-2	TRBJ2-3	.	CASTSRASTDTQYF	TGTGCCAGCACCTCCCGGGCAAGCACAGATACGCAGTATTTT
16	.	TRBV7-2	TRBJ1-6	.	CASSPDGGSYNSPLHF	TGTGCCAGCAGCCCAGACGGTGGCTCCTATAATTCACCCCTCCACTTT
13	.	TRBV25-1	TRBJ1-2	.	CASSEYVYSGYTF	TGTGCCAGCAGTGAATACGTGTACTCTGGCTACACCTTC
13	.	TRBV4-3	TRBJ2-5	.	CASSRIVEETQYF	TGCGCCAGCAGCCGCATCGTGGAAGAGACCCAGTACTTC
15	few	TRBV27	TRBJ1-5	.	CASSRGRGLNQPQHF	TGTGCCAGCAGTCGTGGCCGGGGTCTCAATCAGCCCCAGCATTTT
10	medium-sized	TRBV27	TRBJ2-1	.	CASGANEQFF	TGTGCCAGCGGAGCTAATGAGCAGTTCTTC
13	.	TRBV6-1	TRBJ2-5	.	CASSEGQQETQYF	TGTGCCAGCAGTGAGGGCCAGCAAGAGACCCAGTACTTC
14	few	TRBV7-6	TRBJ2-3	.	CASSRGNEIDTQYF	TGTGCCAGCAGCAGGGGGAATGAAATAGATACGCAGTATTTT
15	.	TRBV7-2	TRBJ2-7	TRBD1	CASSRRQGTAYEQYF	TGTGCCAGCAGCAGACGACAGGGGACAGCCTACGAGCAGTACTTC
11	.	TRBV6-5	TRBJ1-5	.	CAAGPNQPQHF	TGTGCCGCGGGCCCCAATCAGCCCCAGCATTTT
18	.	TRBV7-9	TRBJ2-5	TRBD2	CASSPPRRSGRDRETQYF	TGTGCCAGCAGCCCCCCCCGGAGGTCAGGGAGGGACCGGGAGACCCAGTACTTC
13	.	TRBV6-4	TRBJ2-3	.	CASSDRGTDTQYF	TGTGCCAGCAGTGACAGGGGCACAGATACGCAGTATTTT
20	.	TRBV9	TRBJ2-2	TRBD1	CASSVATLTGTGGNTGELFF	TGTGCCAGCAGCGTAGCAACGTTGACCGGGACAGGGGGAAACACCGGGGAGCTGTTTTTT
17	.	TRBV4-2	TRBJ2-7	TRBD1	CASSQDIQGDLGYEQYF	TGTGCCAGCAGCCAAGATATACAGGGGGATTTGGGTTACGAGCAGTACTTC
17	few	TRBV4-2	TRBJ2-3	.	CASSQAVPRRQLDTQYF	TGTGCCAGCAGCCAAGCAGTTCCCCGGCGGCAGCTAGATACGCAGTATTTT
15	.	TRBV4-1	TRBJ2-7	TRBD2	CASSDSGVRSYEQYF	TGCGCCAGCAGCGACAGCGGGGTCCGGTCCTACGAGCAGTACTTC
15	.	TRBV6-1	TRBJ1-2	TRBD1	CASSEDGQGLYGYTF	TGTGCCAGCAGTGAAGATGGACAGGGGCTTTATGGCTACACCTTC
14	once	TRBV2	TRBJ2-7	.	CASSQTLVDYEQYF	TGTGCCAGCTCTCAAACATTGGTGGATTACGAGCAGTACTTC
13	.	TRBV19	TRBJ2-3	.	CASSKLSADTQYF	TGTGCCAGTAGTAAACTTAGCGCAGATACGCAGTATTTT
14	.	TRBV6-6	TRBJ2-1	.	CASSYLGRRDEQFF	TGTGCCAGCAGTTACCTAGGAAGAAGGGATGAGCAGTTCTTC